Listed here is a single T cell receptor beta chain. This specimen belongs to a study of blood T cell repertoires in COVID-19. Across the study: The United States, Italy and Spain were the sources of the acute and convalescent COVID-19 samples. PBMCs, B-cell-depleted T cells, or T cells were the source of the cDNA or gDNA that made up the material.

Trimming removed 0 bases at V and 15 bases at J, with 15 bases between. Germline CDR1 reads SGHRS; CDR2 reads YFSETQ. The CDR3 consists of 13 residues. The data were produced by immunoSEQ multiplex PCR, yet TCRdb's version contains in-frame clones alone and is incomplete. This table holds about 360,000 clones, more than 75% found once. Sequencing used peripheral blood. This rearrangement joins TRBV5-1 to TRBJ1-4; D uncertain. The receptor comes from a human donor in a cohort sampled during active COVID-19. The CDR3 loop reads CASSLVQDSSLFF. DNA of the CDR3: TGCGCCAGCAGCTTGGTCCAGGACTCTAGCTTGTTTTTT.